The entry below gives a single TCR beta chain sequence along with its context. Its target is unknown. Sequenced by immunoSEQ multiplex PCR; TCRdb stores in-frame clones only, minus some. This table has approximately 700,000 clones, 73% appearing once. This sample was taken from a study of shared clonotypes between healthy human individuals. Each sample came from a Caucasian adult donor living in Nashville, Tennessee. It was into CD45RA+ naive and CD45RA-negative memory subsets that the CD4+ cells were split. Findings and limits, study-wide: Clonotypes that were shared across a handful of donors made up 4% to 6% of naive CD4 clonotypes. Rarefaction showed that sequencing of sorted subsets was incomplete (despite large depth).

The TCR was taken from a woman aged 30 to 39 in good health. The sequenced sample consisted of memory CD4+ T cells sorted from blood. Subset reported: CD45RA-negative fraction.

CDR3 DNA sequence: TGTGCCAGTACTCCCGACCGGAATCCCTACAATGAGCAGTTCTTC. Amino acids: CASTPDRNPYNEQFF. The chain has TRBV19 and TRBJ2-1; D is ambiguous. Germline V gene data show CDR1 as LNHDA and CDR2 as SQIVND (reference sequence). V gave up 7 bases and J gave up 2 bases, with 15 bases separating them. The CDR3 is 15 amino acids.